A selection of T cell receptor beta chains follows, all from one sample in a study of blood T cells in healthy people across ages. A single record per CDR3 protein comes from TCRdb applying MiXCR to the 5' RACE reads. The profile shows about 1.6 million distinct CDR3 sequences, 30% to 40% of them singletons. Input material: blood. These TCRs come from a woman in her thirties in good health. Both conserved end residues are part of each CDR3. Each record gives: J gene, D gene, clone size, V gene, CDR3 DNA, CDR3 protein. A D gene is named only where the DNA matches it firmly. Clone size appears in some rows only: once, few, many, or a class for an expanded clone.

j_call: TRBJ2-7
d_call: -
clone_size: -
v_call: TRBV10-3
cdr3_nt: TGTGCCATCAGTGCTGGGCAGACCTACGAGCAGTACTTC
cdr3_aa: CAISAGQTYEQYF

j_call: TRBJ1-1
d_call: TRBD1
clone_size: -
v_call: TRBV5-5
cdr3_nt: TGTGCCAGCAGCTCCGGGACAGGGGGCGCAAAAAAGGCTTTCTTT
cdr3_aa: CASSSGTGGAKKAFF

j_call: TRBJ2-7
d_call: -
clone_size: many
v_call: TRBV10-3
cdr3_nt: TGTGCCATCAGTGATGGGTGGAACGAGCAGTACTTC
cdr3_aa: CAISDGWNEQYF

j_call: TRBJ2-7
d_call: -
clone_size: -
v_call: TRBV27
cdr3_nt: TGTGCCAGCAAAGAATCGTGGGGGCACACCTCCTACGAGCAGTACTTC
cdr3_aa: CASKESWGHTSYEQYF

j_call: TRBJ2-5
d_call: -
clone_size: -
v_call: TRBV5-1
cdr3_nt: TGCGCCAGCAGCTGGGTGTCCAGACGACAACAAGAGACCCAGTACTTC
cdr3_aa: CASSWVSRRQQETQYF

j_call: TRBJ2-5
d_call: -
clone_size: -
v_call: TRBV5-5
cdr3_nt: TGTGCCAGCAGCTTGGTTGTGCTGGGGGAGACCCAGTACTTC
cdr3_aa: CASSLVVLGETQYF

j_call: TRBJ1-1
d_call: -
clone_size: -
v_call: TRBV20-1
cdr3_nt: TGCAGTACTAGAGATCGGGGGGGTAACACTGAAGCTTTCTTT
cdr3_aa: CSTRDRGGNTEAFF

j_call: TRBJ2-7
d_call: -
clone_size: -
v_call: TRBV29-1
cdr3_nt: TGCAGCGTCTCCCAGGGAGTTCCCTACGAGAAGTACTTC
cdr3_aa: CSVSQGVPYEKYF

j_call: TRBJ2-3
d_call: -
clone_size: -
v_call: TRBV28
cdr3_nt: TGTGCCAGCAGTTTCTCGTGGGTCTCTCCTAACACAGATACGCAGTATTTT
cdr3_aa: CASSFSWVSPNTDTQYF

j_call: TRBJ2-1
d_call: -
clone_size: -
v_call: TRBV20-1
cdr3_nt: TGCAGTGCTCGTCGAGAAATGGGACCTTACAATGAGCAGTTCTTC
cdr3_aa: CSARREMGPYNEQFF

j_call: TRBJ1-5
d_call: -
clone_size: once
v_call: TRBV20-1
cdr3_nt: TGCAGTGCTAGAGAGGGGAGGGAGTATAGCAATCAGCCCCAGCATTTT
cdr3_aa: CSAREGREYSNQPQHF

j_call: TRBJ1-2
d_call: -
clone_size: -
v_call: TRBV5-1
cdr3_nt: TGCGCCAGCAGCGGAGGGATCGATGGCTATGGCTACACCTTC
cdr3_aa: CASSGGIDGYGYTF

j_call: TRBJ1-3
d_call: -
clone_size: -
v_call: TRBV7-6
cdr3_nt: TGTGCCAGCAGCTTAGGACATAAAAGCTCTGGAAACACCATATATTTT
cdr3_aa: CASSLGHKSSGNTIYF

j_call: TRBJ1-2
d_call: TRBD1
clone_size: few
v_call: TRBV6-1
cdr3_nt: TGTGCCAGCAGCCAACCATCCCCGGGACAGGGGGGGATTGACTATGGCTACACCTTC
cdr3_aa: CASSQPSPGQGGIDYGYTF

j_call: TRBJ2-7
d_call: -
clone_size: many
v_call: TRBV20-1
cdr3_nt: TGCAGTGCTTACAAGACTGGCTACGAGCAGTACTTC
cdr3_aa: CSAYKTGYEQYF

j_call: TRBJ2-7
d_call: TRBD2
clone_size: -
v_call: TRBV18
cdr3_nt: TGTGCCAGCTCACCCTCCGGACTAGCGGGAGGGCGCGAGCAGTACTTC
cdr3_aa: CASSPSGLAGGREQYF

j_call: TRBJ2-7
d_call: -
clone_size: many
v_call: TRBV7-3
cdr3_nt: TGTGCCAGCAGCCACACAAGCTCCTACGAGCAGTACTTC
cdr3_aa: CASSHTSSYEQYF

j_call: TRBJ2-5
d_call: -
clone_size: -
v_call: TRBV10-3
cdr3_nt: TGTGCCATCAATCCAGAGGAGGGGAAAGAGACCCAGTACTTC
cdr3_aa: CAINPEEGKETQYF

j_call: TRBJ2-2
d_call: TRBD2
clone_size: -
v_call: TRBV28
cdr3_nt: TGTGCCAGCAGTTTACCGGGACTAGCGGGAAAAGGGGAGCTGTTTTTT
cdr3_aa: CASSLPGLAGKGELFF

j_call: TRBJ2-1
d_call: -
clone_size: -
v_call: TRBV20-1
cdr3_nt: TGCAGTGCTCGGGTCGGACAAGCGGCCTCCTACAATGAGCAGTTCTTC
cdr3_aa: CSARVGQAASYNEQFF

j_call: TRBJ1-1
d_call: -
clone_size: -
v_call: TRBV18
cdr3_nt: TGTGCCAGCTCACCATTTGGGACAAACACTGAAGCTTTCTTT
cdr3_aa: CASSPFGTNTEAFF

j_call: TRBJ1-1
d_call: -
clone_size: few
v_call: TRBV12-3/TRBV12-4
cdr3_nt: TGTGCCAGCAGTTTTAGCCGAGGGGCTGAAACTTTCTTT
cdr3_aa: CASSFSRGAETFF

j_call: TRBJ2-3
d_call: -
clone_size: -
v_call: TRBV3-1
cdr3_nt: TGTGCCAGCAGCCGAGTAGGAGAGTTGGAAGATACGCAGTATTTT
cdr3_aa: CASSRVGELEDTQYF

j_call: TRBJ2-5
d_call: TRBD1
clone_size: -
v_call: TRBV18
cdr3_nt: TGTGCCAGCTCATCACGGGACAGGGTTGAGACCCAGTACTTC
cdr3_aa: CASSSRDRVETQYF

j_call: TRBJ1-4
d_call: -
clone_size: -
v_call: TRBV25-1
cdr3_nt: TGTACCAGCAGTGATCTGGGGGGCATGAATGAAAAACTGTTTTTT
cdr3_aa: CTSSDLGGMNEKLFF

j_call: TRBJ2-1
d_call: -
clone_size: many
v_call: TRBV20-1
cdr3_nt: TGCAGTGCTAGAGGAATCGGGCTACAGGGTGGCTCATATGAGCAGTTCTTC
cdr3_aa: CSARGIGLQGGSYEQFF

j_call: TRBJ2-1
d_call: TRBD1
clone_size: few
v_call: TRBV30
cdr3_nt: TGTGCCTGGAAGGTTGAGGGGGCCTGGTCCTACAATGAGCAGTTCTTC
cdr3_aa: CAWKVEGAWSYNEQFF

j_call: TRBJ2-7
d_call: TRBD1
clone_size: -
v_call: TRBV2
cdr3_nt: TGTGCCAGCAGAACCGGGACAGGGATCACTTACGAGCAGTACTTC
cdr3_aa: CASRTGTGITYEQYF

j_call: TRBJ2-1
d_call: -
clone_size: -
v_call: TRBV21-1
cdr3_nt: TGTGCCAGCAGCAAAGGCCCTAACGGGGCCTCCTACAATGAGCAGTTCTTC
cdr3_aa: CASSKGPNGASYNEQFF

j_call: TRBJ1-5
d_call: -
clone_size: -
v_call: TRBV6-1
cdr3_nt: TGTGCCAGCAGTGAAGCAGCGCGGGGTGGGAGCAATCAGCCCCAGCATTTT
cdr3_aa: CASSEAARGGSNQPQHF

j_call: TRBJ1-2
d_call: -
clone_size: -
v_call: TRBV12-3/TRBV12-4
cdr3_nt: TGTGCCAGCAGTTTGCTTGACGGCTACACCTTC
cdr3_aa: CASSLLDGYTF

j_call: TRBJ2-1
d_call: -
clone_size: few
v_call: TRBV2
cdr3_nt: TGTGCCAGCGCGCAATTGAATGAGCAGTTCTTC
cdr3_aa: CASAQLNEQFF

j_call: TRBJ2-5
d_call: TRBD1
clone_size: -
v_call: TRBV7-9
cdr3_nt: TGTGCCAGCAGCTTATCCACTTCAGGGGGCGGCTTAGAGACCCAGTACTTC
cdr3_aa: CASSLSTSGGGLETQYF

j_call: TRBJ1-2
d_call: -
clone_size: -
v_call: TRBV29-1
cdr3_nt: TGCAGCGTCGGGGTGCAGGGAGAGTATGGCTACACCTTC
cdr3_aa: CSVGVQGEYGYTF

j_call: TRBJ2-7
d_call: -
clone_size: -
v_call: TRBV29-1
cdr3_nt: TGCAGCTGCGCTGGGACCCGAGGGGGCGAGCAGTACTTC
cdr3_aa: CSCAGTRGGEQYF

j_call: TRBJ1-1
d_call: -
clone_size: few
v_call: TRBV10-3
cdr3_nt: TGTGCCATCGGGAAAAGTACTGAAGCTTTCTTT
cdr3_aa: CAIGKSTEAFF

j_call: TRBJ2-7
d_call: -
clone_size: few
v_call: TRBV4-1
cdr3_nt: TGCGCCAGCAGCCAAGTTATTCTGGACGAGCAGTACTTC
cdr3_aa: CASSQVILDEQYF

j_call: TRBJ2-7
d_call: TRBD2
clone_size: -
v_call: TRBV11-2
cdr3_nt: TGTGCCAGCAGGGATTGGCGGGAGGGCCGTTACGAGCAGTACTTC
cdr3_aa: CASRDWREGRYEQYF